The rows below give T cell receptor beta chains drawn from one sample of a study of low-dose radiotherapy and immunotherapy resistance in tumors. One entry per CDR3 protein, called by TCRdb with MiXCR from the reads. The sample lists 65,000 to 90,000 distinct CDR3 sequences; under 20% were seen once. Source: PBMCs, taken before treatment. The receptors were gathered from a male donor with prostate cancer. CDR3s include the opening cysteine and the closing phenylalanine or tryptophan. D genes are given only for firm matches. The listing skips clone size in some rows; elsewhere it reads once, few, many or a size class.

many,-,15,TRBV2,TRBJ1-2,CASRGGLIGGYGYTF,TGTGCCAGCAGGGGCGGACTTATCGGCGGCTATGGCTACACCTTC
many,TRBD1,12,TRBV6-1,TRBJ1-2,CASPGQNYGYTF,TGTGCCAGCCCGGGACAGAACTATGGCTACACCTTC
few,-,13,TRBV28,TRBJ2-5,CASSFLARETQYF,TGTGCCAGCAGTTTCTTGGCTCGAGAGACCCAGTACTTC
many,-,15,TRBV28,TRBJ2-2,CASSFPRGNTGELFF,TGTGCCAGCAGTTTCCCGCGGGGGAACACCGGGGAGCTGTTTTTT
many,TRBD1,15,TRBV3-1,TRBJ2-7,CASSLRQGAAGEQYF,TGTGCCAGCAGCCTCCGACAGGGGGCGGCGGGAGAGCAGTACTTC
many,-,11,TRBV29-1,TRBJ1-2,CSVYSSYGYTF,TGCAGCGTGTACAGTAGCTATGGCTACACCTTC
many,-,13,TRBV14,TRBJ1-1,CASSLGWITEAFF,TGTGCCAGCAGCTTAGGGTGGATCACTGAAGCTTTCTTT
many,TRBD2,15,TRBV9,TRBJ2-5,CASSWGTSPQETQYF,TGTGCCAGCAGCTGGGGGACTAGTCCTCAAGAGACCCAGTACTTC
few,-,13,TRBV27,TRBJ2-3,CASGFLGADTQYF,TGTGCCAGCGGTTTTTTGGGGGCCGATACGCAGTATTTT
few,TRBD1,14,TRBV19,TRBJ1-1,CASSATGVFTEAFF,TGTGCCAGTAGTGCAACAGGGGTTTTCACTGAAGCTTTCTTT
many,-,13,TRBV19,TRBJ1-2,CASSAGIWNGYTF,TGTGCCAGTAGTGCAGGGATCTGGAATGGCTACACCTTC
medium-sized,-,16,TRBV11-1,TRBJ2-1,CASSDLTEAGGNEQFF,TGTGCCAGCAGCGACCTTACAGAGGCAGGGGGGAATGAGCAGTTCTTC
many,TRBD1,16,TRBV10-3,TRBJ2-3,CAISESRQGGTDTQYF,TGTGCCATCAGTGAGTCGAGACAGGGGGGGACAGATACGCAGTATTTT
many,TRBD2,17,TRBV6-2/TRBV6-3,TRBJ2-3,CASSFLTSGRSRDTQYF,TGTGCCAGCAGTTTCCTCACTAGCGGGAGGTCAAGGGATACGCAGTATTTT
many,-,14,TRBV20-1,TRBJ1-5,CSAGGGYSNQPQHF,TGCAGTGCGGGTGGGGGGTATAGCAATCAGCCCCAGCATTTT
many,TRBD2,17,TRBV4-1,TRBJ2-1,CASSRAMGLAAYNEQFF,TGCGCCAGCAGCCGAGCAATGGGACTAGCGGCCTACAATGAGCAGTTCTTC
few,-,13,TRBV4-1,TRBJ2-3,CASCGTSGDTQYF,TGCGCCAGTTGTGGGACAAGCGGGGATACGCAGTATTTT
many,TRBD2,14,TRBV28,TRBJ2-7,CASSLAGGPSGWYF,TGTGCCAGCAGTCTAGCGGGAGGCCCTTCTGGATGGTACTTC
many,-,14,TRBV5-4,TRBJ1-1,CASSLTGRNTEAFF,TGTGCCAGCAGCTTGACAGGAAGGAACACTGAAGCTTTCTTT
-,-,16,TRBV9,TRBJ1-3,CASSEGSYTHGNTIYF,TGTGCCAGCAGCGAGGGATCGTACACTCATGGAAACACCATATATTTT